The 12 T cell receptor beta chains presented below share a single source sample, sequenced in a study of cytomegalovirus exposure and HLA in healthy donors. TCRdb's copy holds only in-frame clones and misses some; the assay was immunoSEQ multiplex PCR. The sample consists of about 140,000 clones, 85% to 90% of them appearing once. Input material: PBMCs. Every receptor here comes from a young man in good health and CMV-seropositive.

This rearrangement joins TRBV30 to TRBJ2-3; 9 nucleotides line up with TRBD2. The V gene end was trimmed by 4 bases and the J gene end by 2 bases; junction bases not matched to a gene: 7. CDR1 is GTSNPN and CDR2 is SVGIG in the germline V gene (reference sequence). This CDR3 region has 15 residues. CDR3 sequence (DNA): TGTGCCTGGACTAGGACTAGCGAGAACACAGATACGCAGTATTTT. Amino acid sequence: CAWTRTSENTDTQYF.

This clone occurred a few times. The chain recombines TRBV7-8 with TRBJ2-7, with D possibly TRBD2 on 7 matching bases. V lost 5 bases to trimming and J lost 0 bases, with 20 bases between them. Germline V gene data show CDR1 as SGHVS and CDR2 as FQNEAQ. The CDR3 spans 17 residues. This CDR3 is CASSVVGGGTPSYEQYF. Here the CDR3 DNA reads TGTGCCAGCAGCGTAGTGGGCGGGGGCACCCCCTCCTACGAGCAGTACTTC.

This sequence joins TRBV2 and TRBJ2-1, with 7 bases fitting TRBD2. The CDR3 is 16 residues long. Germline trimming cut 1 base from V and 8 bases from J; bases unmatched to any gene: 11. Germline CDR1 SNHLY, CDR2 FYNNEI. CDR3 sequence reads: CASSEGGGRLGDEQFF. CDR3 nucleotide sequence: TGTGCCAGCAGTGAAGGTGGCGGGAGATTGGGCGATGAGCAGTTCTTC.

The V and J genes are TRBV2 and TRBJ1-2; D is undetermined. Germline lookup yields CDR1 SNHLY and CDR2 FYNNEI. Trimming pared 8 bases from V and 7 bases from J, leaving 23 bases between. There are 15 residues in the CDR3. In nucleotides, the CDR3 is TGTGCCAGCCCCGTTTCAGTACCCCCATCCTTTGGCTACACCTTC. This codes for CASPVSVPPSFGYTF.

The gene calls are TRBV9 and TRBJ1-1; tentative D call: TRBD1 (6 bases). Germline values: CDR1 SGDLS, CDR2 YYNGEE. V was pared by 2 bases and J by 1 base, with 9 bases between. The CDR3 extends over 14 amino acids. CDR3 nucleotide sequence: TGTGCCAGCAGCGTCGGCAGGGGGAACACTGAAGCTTTCTTT. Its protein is CASSVGRGNTEAFF.

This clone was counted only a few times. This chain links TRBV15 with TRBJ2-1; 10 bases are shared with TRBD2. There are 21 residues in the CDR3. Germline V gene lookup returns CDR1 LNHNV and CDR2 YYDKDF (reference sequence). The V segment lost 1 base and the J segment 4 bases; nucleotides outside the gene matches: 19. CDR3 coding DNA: TGTGCCACCAGCAGAGTTTCTGTACTAGCGGGGAACCCCAGACGTTACAATGAGCAGTTCTTC. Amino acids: CATSRVSVLAGNPRRYNEQFF.

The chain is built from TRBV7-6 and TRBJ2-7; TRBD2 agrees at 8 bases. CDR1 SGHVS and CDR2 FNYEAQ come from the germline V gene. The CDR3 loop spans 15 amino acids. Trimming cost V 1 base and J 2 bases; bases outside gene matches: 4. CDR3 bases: TGTGCCAGCAGCTTAGGACTAGCGATTACCTACGAGCAGTACTTC. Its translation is CASSLGLAITYEQYF.

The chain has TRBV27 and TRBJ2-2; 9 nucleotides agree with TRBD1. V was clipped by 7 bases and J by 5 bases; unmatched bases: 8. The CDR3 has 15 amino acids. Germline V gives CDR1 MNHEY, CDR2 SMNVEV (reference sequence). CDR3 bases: TGTGCCAGCACCAAGACAGGGGGTATTACCGGGGAGCTGTTTTTT. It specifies CASTKTGGITGELFF.

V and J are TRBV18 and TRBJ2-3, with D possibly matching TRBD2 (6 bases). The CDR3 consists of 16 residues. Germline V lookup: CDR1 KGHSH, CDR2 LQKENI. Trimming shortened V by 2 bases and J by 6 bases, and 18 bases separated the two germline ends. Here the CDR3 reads CASSPSLASPPDTQYF. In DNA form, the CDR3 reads TGTGCCAGCTCACCATCCCTAGCGAGCCCCCCGGATACGCAGTATTTT.

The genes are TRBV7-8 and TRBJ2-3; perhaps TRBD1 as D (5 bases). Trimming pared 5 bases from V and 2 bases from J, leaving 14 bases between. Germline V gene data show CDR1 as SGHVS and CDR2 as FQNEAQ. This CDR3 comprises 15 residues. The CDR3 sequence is CASSQYRFPTDTQYF. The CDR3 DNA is TGTGCCAGCAGCCAATACAGGTTTCCCACAGATACGCAGTATTTT.

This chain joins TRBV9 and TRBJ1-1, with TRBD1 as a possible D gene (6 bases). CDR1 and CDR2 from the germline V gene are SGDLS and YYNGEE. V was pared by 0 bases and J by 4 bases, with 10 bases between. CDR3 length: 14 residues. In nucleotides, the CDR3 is TGTGCCAGCAGCGTAGCGCAGGGGAGCACTGAAGCTTTCTTT. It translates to CASSVAQGSTEAFF.

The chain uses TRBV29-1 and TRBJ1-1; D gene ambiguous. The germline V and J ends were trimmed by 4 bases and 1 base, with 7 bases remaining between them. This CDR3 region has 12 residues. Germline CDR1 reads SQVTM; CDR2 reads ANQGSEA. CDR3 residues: CSVVVPNTEAFF. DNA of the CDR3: TGCAGCGTTGTCGTCCCGAACACTGAAGCTTTCTTT.